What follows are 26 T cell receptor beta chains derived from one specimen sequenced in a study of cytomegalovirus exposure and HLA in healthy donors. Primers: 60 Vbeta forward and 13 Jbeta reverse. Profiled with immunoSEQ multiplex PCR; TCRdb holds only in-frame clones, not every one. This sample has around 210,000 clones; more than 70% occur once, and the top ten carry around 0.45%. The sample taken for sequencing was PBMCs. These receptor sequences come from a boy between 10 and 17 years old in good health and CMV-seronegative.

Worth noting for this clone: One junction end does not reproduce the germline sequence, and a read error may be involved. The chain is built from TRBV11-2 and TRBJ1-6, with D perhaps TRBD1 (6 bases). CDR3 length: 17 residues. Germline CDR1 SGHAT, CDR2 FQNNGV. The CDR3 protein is CASSLATGASFNSPLHF. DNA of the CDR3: TGTGCCAGCAGCTTAGCGACAGGTGCCTCCTTTAATTCACCCCTCCACTTT.

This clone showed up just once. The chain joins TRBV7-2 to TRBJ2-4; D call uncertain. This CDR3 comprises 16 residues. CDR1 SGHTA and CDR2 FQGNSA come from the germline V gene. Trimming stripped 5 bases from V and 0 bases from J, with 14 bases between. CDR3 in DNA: TGTGCCAGCAGCGCTAGTCGGGTACTAGCCAAAAACATTCAGTACTTC. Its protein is CASSASRVLAKNIQYF.

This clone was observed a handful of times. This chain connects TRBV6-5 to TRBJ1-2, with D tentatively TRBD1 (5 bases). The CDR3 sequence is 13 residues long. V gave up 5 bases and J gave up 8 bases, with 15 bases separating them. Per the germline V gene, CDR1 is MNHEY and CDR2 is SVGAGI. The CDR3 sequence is CASSPGRGGGYTF. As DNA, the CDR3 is TGTGCCAGCAGTCCGGGGAGGGGCGGCGGCTACACCTTC.

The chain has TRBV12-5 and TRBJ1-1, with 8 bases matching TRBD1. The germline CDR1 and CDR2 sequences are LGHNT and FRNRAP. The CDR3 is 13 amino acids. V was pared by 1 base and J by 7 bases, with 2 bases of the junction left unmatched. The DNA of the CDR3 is TGTGCTAGTGGTTTGGGACAGGGGAATGAAGCTTTCTTT. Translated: CASGLGQGNEAFF. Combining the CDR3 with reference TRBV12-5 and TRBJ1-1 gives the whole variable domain DARVTQTPRHKVTEMGQEVTMRCQPILGHNTVFWYRQTMMQGLELLAYFRNRAPLDDSGMPKDRFSAEMPDATLATLKIQPSEPRDSAVYFCASGLGQGNEAFFGQGTRLTVV.

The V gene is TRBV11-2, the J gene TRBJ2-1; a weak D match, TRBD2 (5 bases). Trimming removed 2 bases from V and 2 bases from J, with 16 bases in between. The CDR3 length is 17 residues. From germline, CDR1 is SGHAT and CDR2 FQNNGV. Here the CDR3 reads CASSLIPGLVAYNEQFF. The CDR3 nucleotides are TGTGCCAGCAGCTTAATCCCCGGACTTGTTGCCTACAATGAGCAGTTCTTC. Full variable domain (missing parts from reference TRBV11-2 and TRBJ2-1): EAGVAQSPRYKIIEKRQSVAFWCNPISGHATLYWYQQILGQGPKLLIQFQNNGVVDDSQLPKDRFSAERLKGVDSTLKIQPAKLEDSAVYLCASSLIPGLVAYNEQFFGPGTRLTVL.

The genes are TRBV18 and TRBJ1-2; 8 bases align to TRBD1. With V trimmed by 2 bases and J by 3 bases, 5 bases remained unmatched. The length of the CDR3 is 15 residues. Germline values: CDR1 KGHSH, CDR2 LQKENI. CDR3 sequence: CASSPVDRVDYGYTF. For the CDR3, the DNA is TGTGCCAGCTCACCAGTGGACAGGGTCGACTATGGCTACACCTTC.

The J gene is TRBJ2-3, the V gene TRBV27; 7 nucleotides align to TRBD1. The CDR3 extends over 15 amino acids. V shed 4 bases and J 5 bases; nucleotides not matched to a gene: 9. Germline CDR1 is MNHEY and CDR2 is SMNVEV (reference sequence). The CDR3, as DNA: TGTGCCAGCAGTTCGGTGGGACAGCTCTTAGATACGCAGTATTTT. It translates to CASSSVGQLLDTQYF.

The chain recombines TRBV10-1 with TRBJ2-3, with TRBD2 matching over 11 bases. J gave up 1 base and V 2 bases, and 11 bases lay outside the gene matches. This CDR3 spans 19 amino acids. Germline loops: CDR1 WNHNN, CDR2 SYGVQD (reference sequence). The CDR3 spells CASSEGTSGSFAGTDTQYF. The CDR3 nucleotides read TGCGCCAGCAGTGAGGGTACTAGCGGGAGTTTCGCGGGCACAGATACGCAGTATTTT.

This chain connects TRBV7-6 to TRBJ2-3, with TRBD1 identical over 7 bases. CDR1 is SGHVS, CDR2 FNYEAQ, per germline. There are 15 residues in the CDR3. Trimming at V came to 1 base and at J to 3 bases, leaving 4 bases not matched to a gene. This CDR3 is CASSLVGRGTDTQYF. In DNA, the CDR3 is TGTGCCAGCAGCTTAGTAGGCAGGGGGACAGATACGCAGTATTTT.

The CDR3 sequence: CASSTGGLMNTEAFF. CDR3 DNA: TGTGCCAGCAGCACAGGGGGGCTTATGAACACTGAAGCTTTCTTT. This chain connects TRBV13 to TRBJ1-1; TRBD1 matches at 8 bases. The CDR3 runs 15 residues. The germline CDR1 and CDR2 sequences are PRHDT and FYEKMQ (reference sequence). V lost 5 bases, J lost 0 bases, and 5 bases stayed unmatched.

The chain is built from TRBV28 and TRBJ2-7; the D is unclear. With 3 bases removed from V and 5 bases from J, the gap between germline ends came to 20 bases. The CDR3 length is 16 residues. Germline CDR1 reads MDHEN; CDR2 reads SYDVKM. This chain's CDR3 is CASSFSSHPTRHEQYF. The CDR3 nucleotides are TGTGCCAGCAGTTTTAGCTCCCACCCCACAAGGCACGAGCAGTACTTC.

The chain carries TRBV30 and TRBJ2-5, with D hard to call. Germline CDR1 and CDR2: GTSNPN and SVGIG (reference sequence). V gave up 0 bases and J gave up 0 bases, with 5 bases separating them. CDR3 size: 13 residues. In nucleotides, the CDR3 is TGTGCCTGGAGTGTTCAGTACCAAGAGACCCAGTACTTC. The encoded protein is CAWSVQYQETQYF.

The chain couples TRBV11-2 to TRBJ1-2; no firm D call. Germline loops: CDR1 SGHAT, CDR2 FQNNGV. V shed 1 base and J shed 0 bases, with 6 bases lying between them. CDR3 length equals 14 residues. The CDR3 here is CASSLGSANYGYTF. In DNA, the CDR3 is TGTGCCAGCAGCTTAGGATCAGCTAACTATGGCTACACCTTC.

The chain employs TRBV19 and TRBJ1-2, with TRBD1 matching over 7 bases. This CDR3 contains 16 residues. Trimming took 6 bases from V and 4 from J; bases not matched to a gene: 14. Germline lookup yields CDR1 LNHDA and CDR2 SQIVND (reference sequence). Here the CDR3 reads CASRSPTRDSLYGYTF. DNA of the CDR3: TGTGCCAGTAGATCCCCCACCCGGGACAGCCTCTATGGCTACACCTTC.

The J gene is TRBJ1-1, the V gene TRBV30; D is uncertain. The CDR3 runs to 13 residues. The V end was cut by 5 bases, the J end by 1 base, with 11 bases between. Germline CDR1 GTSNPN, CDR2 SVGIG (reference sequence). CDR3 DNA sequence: TGTGCCTGGTATGATGGGCAGAACACTGAAGCTTTCTTT. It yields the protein CAWYDGQNTEAFF.

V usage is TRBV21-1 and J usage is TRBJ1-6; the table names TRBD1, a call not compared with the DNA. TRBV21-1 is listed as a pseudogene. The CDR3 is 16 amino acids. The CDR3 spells CASSDRQGLDNSPLHF. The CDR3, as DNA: TGTGCCAGCAGTGACCGACAGGGGTTAGATAATTCACCCCTCCACTTT.

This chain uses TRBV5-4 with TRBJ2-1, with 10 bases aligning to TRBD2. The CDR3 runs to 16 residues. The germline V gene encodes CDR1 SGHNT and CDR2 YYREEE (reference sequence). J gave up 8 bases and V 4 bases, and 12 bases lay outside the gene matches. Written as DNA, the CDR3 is TGTGCCAGCAGCCCCATGGGGCTAGCGGGAGTCGATGAGCAGTTCTTC. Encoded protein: CASSPMGLAGVDEQFF. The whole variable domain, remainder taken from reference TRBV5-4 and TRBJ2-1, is ETGVTQSPTHLIKTRGQQVTLRCSSQSGHNTVSWYQQALGQGPQFIFQYYREEENGRGNFPPRFSGLQFPNYSSELNVNALELDDSALYLCASSPMGLAGVDEQFFGPGTRLTVL.

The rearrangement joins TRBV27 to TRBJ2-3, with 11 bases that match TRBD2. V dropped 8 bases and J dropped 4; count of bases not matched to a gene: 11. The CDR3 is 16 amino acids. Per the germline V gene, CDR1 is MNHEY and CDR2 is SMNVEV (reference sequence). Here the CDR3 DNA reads TGTGCCAGCGGAATTAGCGGGAGGGCCATCGCAGATACGCAGTATTTT. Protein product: CASGISGRAIADTQYF.

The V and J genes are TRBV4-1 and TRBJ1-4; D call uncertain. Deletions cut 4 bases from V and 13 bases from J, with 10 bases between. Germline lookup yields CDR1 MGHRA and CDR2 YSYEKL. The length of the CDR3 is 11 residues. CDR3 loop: CASSRAGILFF. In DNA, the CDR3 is TGCGCCAGCAGCCGAGCGGGGATACTGTTTTTT.

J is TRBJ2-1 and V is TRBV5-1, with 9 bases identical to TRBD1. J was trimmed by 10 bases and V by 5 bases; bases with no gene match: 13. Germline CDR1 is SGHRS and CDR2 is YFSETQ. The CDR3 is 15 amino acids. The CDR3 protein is CASRPQTGGSGEQFF. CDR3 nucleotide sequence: TGCGCCAGCAGACCCCAGACAGGGGGAAGCGGCGAGCAGTTCTTC.

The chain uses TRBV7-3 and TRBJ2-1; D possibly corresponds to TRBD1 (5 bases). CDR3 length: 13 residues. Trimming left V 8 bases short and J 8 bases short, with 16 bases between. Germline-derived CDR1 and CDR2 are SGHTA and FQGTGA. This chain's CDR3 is CASSSSQGYEQFF. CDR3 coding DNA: TGTGCCAGCTCTTCCTCCCAGGGTTATGAGCAGTTCTTC. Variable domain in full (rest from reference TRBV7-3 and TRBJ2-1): GAGVSQTPSNKVTEKGKYVELRCDPISGHTALYWYRQSLGQGPEFLIYFQGTGAADDSGLPNDRFFAVRPEGSVSTLKIQRTERGDSAVYLCASSSSQGYEQFFGPGTRLTVL.

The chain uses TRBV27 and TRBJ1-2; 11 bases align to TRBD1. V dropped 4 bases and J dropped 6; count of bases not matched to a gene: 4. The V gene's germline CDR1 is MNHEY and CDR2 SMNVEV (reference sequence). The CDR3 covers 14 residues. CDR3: CASSWTGGVNGYTF. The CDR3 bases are TGTGCCAGCAGTTGGACAGGGGGCGTCAATGGCTACACCTTC.

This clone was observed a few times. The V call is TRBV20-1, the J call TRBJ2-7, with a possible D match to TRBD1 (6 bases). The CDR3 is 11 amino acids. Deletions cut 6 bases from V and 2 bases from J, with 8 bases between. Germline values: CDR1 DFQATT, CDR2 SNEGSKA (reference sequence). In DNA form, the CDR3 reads TGCAGTGCAACAGGGCCCTACGAGCAGTACTTC. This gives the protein CSATGPYEQYF.

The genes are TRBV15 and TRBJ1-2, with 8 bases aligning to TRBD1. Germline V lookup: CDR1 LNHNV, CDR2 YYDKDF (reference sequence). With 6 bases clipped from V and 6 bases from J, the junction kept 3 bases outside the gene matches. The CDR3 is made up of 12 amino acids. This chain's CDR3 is CATSGQGDGYTF. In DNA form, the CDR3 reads TGTGCCACCAGTGGACAGGGAGATGGCTACACCTTC.

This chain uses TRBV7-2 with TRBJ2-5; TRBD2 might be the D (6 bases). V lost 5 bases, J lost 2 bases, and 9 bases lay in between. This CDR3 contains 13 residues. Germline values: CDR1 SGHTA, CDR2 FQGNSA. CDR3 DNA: TGTGCCAGCAGCCCGGGACTGCAAGAGACCCAGTACTTC. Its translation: CASSPGLQETQYF.

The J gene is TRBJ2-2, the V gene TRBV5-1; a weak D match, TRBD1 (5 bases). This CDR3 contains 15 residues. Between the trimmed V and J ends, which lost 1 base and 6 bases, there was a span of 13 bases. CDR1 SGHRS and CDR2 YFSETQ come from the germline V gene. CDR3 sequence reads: CASSLKPQGPGELFF. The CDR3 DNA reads TGCGCCAGCAGCTTGAAACCCCAGGGTCCCGGGGAGCTGTTTTTT.